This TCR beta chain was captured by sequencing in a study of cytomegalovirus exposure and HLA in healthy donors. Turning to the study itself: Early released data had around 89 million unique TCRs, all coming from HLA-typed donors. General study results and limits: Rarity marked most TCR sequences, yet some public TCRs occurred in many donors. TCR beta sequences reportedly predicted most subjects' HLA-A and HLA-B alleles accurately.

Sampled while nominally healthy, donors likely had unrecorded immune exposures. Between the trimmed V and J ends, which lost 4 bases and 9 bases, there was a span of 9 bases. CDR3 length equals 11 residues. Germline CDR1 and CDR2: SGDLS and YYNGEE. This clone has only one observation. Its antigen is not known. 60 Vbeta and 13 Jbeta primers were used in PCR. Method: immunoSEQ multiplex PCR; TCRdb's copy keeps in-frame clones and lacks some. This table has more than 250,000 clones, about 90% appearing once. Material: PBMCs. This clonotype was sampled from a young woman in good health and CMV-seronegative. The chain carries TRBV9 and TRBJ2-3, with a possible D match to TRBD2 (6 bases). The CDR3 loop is CASSWGDTQYF. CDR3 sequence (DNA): TGTGCCAGCAGCTGGGGGGACACGCAGTATTTT.